This TCR beta chain was recorded in a study of blood T cell repertoires in COVID-19. Unmatched junction bases numbered 0, after V lost 3 bases and J lost 3 bases. The CDR3 loop spans 12 amino acids. Germline lookup yields CDR1 SQVTM and CDR2 ANQGSEA. The method was immunoSEQ multiplex PCR; TCRdb's version includes in-frame clones alone and lacks a portion of them. The table records under 300,000 clones, roughly 84% of them present only once. The chain employs TRBV29-1 and TRBJ2-3, with TRBD2 identical over 7 bases. The material sequenced was peripheral blood. This receptor was identified in a woman aged 40-49 years who had recovered from COVID-19. Written as DNA, the CDR3 is TGCAGCGTTGAGGGGGGGACAGATACGCAGTATTTT. Translated: CSVEGGTDTQYF.